This T cell receptor (beta chain) was recorded in a study of cytomegalovirus exposure and HLA in healthy donors. Study-level results: It emerged from a later analysis that several of the most significant clusters appeared to be linked to common viral pathogens. Most TCR sequences were rare, but some public TCRs occurred in many donors. Within the data, a cluster of highly shared sequence variants was likely a sequencing artifact.

The V gene's germline CDR1 is SGDLS and CDR2 YYNGEE. CDR3 length equals 17 residues. J was trimmed by 4 bases and V by 0 bases; bases with no gene match: 6. Of note for this clone: Its antigen is as yet unknown.

PCR was performed using 60 Vbeta and 13 Jbeta primers. Per the study methods: Later, 80 million or so unique TCR beta chains were counted in an analysis, and some 11 million of them were shared. Generated by immunoSEQ multiplex PCR, the TCRdb table keeps only in-frame clones and is missing some. V and J calls and clone size are given by that table; D and trimming were obtained from the DNA. The repertoire holds about 100,000 clones, with more than 60% as singletons. The rearrangement links TRBV9 to TRBJ2-6, with 8 bases aligning to TRBD2. The TCR was taken from a female donor in good health and CMV-seropositive. Input material: PBMCs. CDR3 in amino acids: CASSVAGGQGGANVLTF. CDR3 nucleotide sequence: TGTGCCAGCAGCGTAGCGGGGGGGCAGGGGGGGGCCAACGTCCTGACTTTC.